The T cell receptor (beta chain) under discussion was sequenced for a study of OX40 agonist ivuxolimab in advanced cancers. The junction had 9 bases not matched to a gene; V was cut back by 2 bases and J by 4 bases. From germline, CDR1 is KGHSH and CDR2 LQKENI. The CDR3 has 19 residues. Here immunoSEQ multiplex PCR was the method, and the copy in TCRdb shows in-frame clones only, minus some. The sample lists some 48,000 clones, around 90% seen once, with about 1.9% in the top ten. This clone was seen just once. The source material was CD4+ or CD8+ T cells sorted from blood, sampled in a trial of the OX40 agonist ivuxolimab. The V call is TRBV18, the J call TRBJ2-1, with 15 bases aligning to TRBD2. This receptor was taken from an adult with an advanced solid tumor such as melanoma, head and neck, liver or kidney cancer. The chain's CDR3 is CASSPAGTSGGTLYNEQFF. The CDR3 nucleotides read TGTGCCAGCTCACCAGCCGGGACTAGCGGGGGGACCTTATACAATGAGCAGTTCTTC.